The 20 T cell receptor beta chains below come from one sample, sequenced in a study of blood T cell repertoires in COVID-19. The method was immunoSEQ multiplex PCR; TCRdb's version includes in-frame clones alone and lacks a portion of them. This table holds a few hundred thousand clones, 88% found once. Sequenced input: PBMCs or T cells enriched from blood (not recorded which). The receptors originated from a man aged 30-40 years who had recovered from COVID-19.

The chain recombines TRBV4-2 with TRBJ1-5, with 8 bases fitting TRBD1. Trimming took 2 bases from V and 2 from J; bases not matched to a gene: 2. Germline V gene data show CDR1 as LGHNA and CDR2 as YNFKEQ. The CDR3 consists of 15 residues. The CDR3 DNA is TGTGCCAGCAGCCAACCAGGGGGCGGCAATCAGCCCCAGCATTTT. Protein: CASSQPGGGNQPQHF.

In its sample, this clone was seen once. The chain has TRBV28 and TRBJ1-2, with D tentatively TRBD1 (5 bases). CDR3 length: 11 residues. Germline CDR1 is MDHEN and CDR2 is SYDVKM. Trimming cost V 3 bases and J 8 bases, with 7 bases left between them. CDR3 nucleotide sequence: TGTGCCAGCAGTTTTAACAGGGGCTACACCTTC. Its protein is CASSFNRGYTF.

The table lists this clone with a count of one. The chain has TRBV2 and TRBJ1-1; D gene uncertain. V was trimmed by 1 base and J by 4 bases, leaving 13 bases between them. The germline V gene has CDR1 SNHLY and CDR2 FYNNEI. This CDR3 is 15 amino acids long. In DNA form, the CDR3 reads TGTGCCAGCAGTGAAGAACCGGGAACCCCCACTGAAGCTTTCTTT. Translated, it gives CASSEEPGTPTEAFF. Full variable domain (rest looked up from reference TRBV2 and TRBJ1-1): EPEVTQTPSHQVTQMGQEVILRCVPISNHLYFYWYRQILGQKVEFLVSFYNNEISEKSEIFDDQFSVERPDGSNFTLKIRSTKLEDSAMYFCASSEEPGTPTEAFFGQGTRLTVV.

The chain combines TRBV7-9 with TRBJ1-2, with D maybe TRBD1 (6 bases). The germline CDR1 and CDR2 sequences are SEHNR and FQNEAQ (reference sequence). The CDR3 totals 15 residues. With 1 base removed from V and 0 bases from J, the gap between germline ends came to 9 bases. CDR3 in DNA: TGTGCCAGCAGCTTAGAGTCAGGGGCTAACTATGGCTACACCTTC. It yields the protein CASSLESGANYGYTF.

The rearrangement uses TRBV5-4 and TRBJ2-3; 11 bases agree with TRBD2. V was pared by 4 bases and J by 3 bases, with 10 bases of the junction left unmatched. The CDR3 totals 17 residues. CDR1 is SGHNT, CDR2 YYREEE, per germline (reference sequence). As DNA, the CDR3 is TGTGCCAGCAGCCCCGGCGTAGCGGGGGGGCCTACAGATACGCAGTATTTT. Its protein product is CASSPGVAGGPTDTQYF.

The chain combines TRBV10-3 with TRBJ1-1; the D is unclear. CDR1 ENHRY and CDR2 SYGVKD come from the germline V gene. This CDR3 contains 15 residues. V lost 3 bases to trimming and J lost 3 bases, with 14 bases between them. The CDR3 nucleotides are TGTGCCATCAGTGATGGTATCTCAGTCCACACTGAAGCTTTCTTT. It yields the protein CAISDGISVHTEAFF.

The CDR3 DNA follows: TGTGCCAGCTCACCACGTGGGGGGGCGAGCAACGAGCAGTACTTC. Its protein is CASSPRGGASNEQYF. The gene calls are TRBV18 and TRBJ2-7; tentative D call: TRBD2 (7 bases). This CDR3 has 15 amino acids. CDR1 and CDR2 (germline): KGHSH, LQKENI. Trimming shortened V by 1 base and J by 5 bases, and 15 bases separated the two germline ends.

V gene TRBV19 combines with J gene TRBJ2-2, with 8 bases fitting TRBD2. The CDR3 spans 18 residues. The germline V gene has CDR1 LNHDA and CDR2 SQIVND (reference sequence). V lost 3 bases and J lost 7; bases outside the gene matches: 16. CDR3 region: CASSMIGLAGPLGGELFF. The CDR3, as DNA: TGTGCCAGTAGTATGATTGGGCTAGCGGGTCCTCTGGGCGGGGAGCTGTTTTTT.

In this sample, this clone turned up once. V and J are TRBV2 and TRBJ2-7, with 7 bases aligning to TRBD2. Trimming at V came to 8 bases and at J to 3 bases, leaving 28 bases not matched to a gene. CDR1 is SNHLY, CDR2 FYNNEI, per germline. This CDR3 has 20 amino acids. In nucleotides, the CDR3 is TGTGCCAGCGGAGGGAGGAACGCCCGGGACGGCCGATGGGAGGGCTACGAGCAGTACTTC. Translating it yields CASGGRNARDGRWEGYEQYF.

The rearrangement joins TRBV4-2 to TRBJ2-4; possible D gene TRBD1, 5 bases. The CDR3 is 17 amino acids. Germline-derived CDR1 and CDR2 are LGHNA and YNFKEQ. V lost 0 bases and J 0 bases, leaving 12 bases between the germline ends. The CDR3 nucleotides read TGTGCCAGCAGCCAAGATGAAGTAGGGGTAGCCAAAAACATTCAGTACTTC. Its protein product is CASSQDEVGVAKNIQYF.

The chain links TRBV5-5 to TRBJ2-2; D remains unclear. Germline V lookup: CDR1 SGHKS, CDR2 YYEKEE (reference sequence). The CDR3 totals 12 residues. With 7 bases removed from V and 0 bases from J, the gap between germline ends came to 4 bases. The CDR3 region has the DNA TGTGCCAGCCTAGCGAACACCGGGGAGCTGTTTTTT. Amino acids: CASLANTGELFF.

The V gene is TRBV28, the J gene TRBJ2-2; 10 bases match TRBD2. The CDR3 runs to 15 residues. Germline V CDR1 and CDR2: MDHEN, SYDVKM. Trimming removed 2 bases from V and 4 bases from J; junction bases left unmatched: 1. The DNA for the CDR3 is TGTGCCAGCAGTTTACTAGCGGGGGTCACCGGGGAGCTGTTTTTT. This codes for CASSLLAGVTGELFF.

The V and J genes are TRBV28 and TRBJ1-3, with D perhaps matching TRBD1 (6 bases). Trimming removed 6 bases at V and 3 bases at J, with 15 bases between. This CDR3 region has 15 residues. Germline V lookup: CDR1 MDHEN, CDR2 SYDVKM. CDR3 loop: CASSTTGGLGNTIYF. CDR3 bases: TGTGCCAGCAGCACCACCGGGGGGCTTGGAAACACCATATATTTT.

This clone was seen a single time. J is TRBJ1-5 and V is TRBV21-1; TRBD1 is taken as the D call from the table, unchecked against the DNA. TRBV21-1 is an annotated pseudogene. The CDR3 consists of 17 residues. The CDR3 DNA sequence: TGTGCCAGCAGCAAAGAACCGGCAGGGGGAACGTTGGGGCCCCAGCATTTT. It encodes CASSKEPAGGTLGPQHF.

The J gene is TRBJ1-6, the V gene TRBV28; 7 nucleotides align to TRBD1. CDR3 length: 16 amino acids. Unmatched junction bases numbered 8, after V lost 2 bases and J lost 7 bases. CDR1 and CDR2 (germline): MDHEN, SYDVKM. The CDR3: CASSLLPGQLNSPLHF. The CDR3 DNA reads TGTGCCAGCAGTTTACTTCCGGGACAGCTCAATTCACCCCTCCACTTT.

This clone has only one observation. This rearrangement joins TRBV4-1 to TRBJ2-1; 9 nucleotides align to TRBD1. Trimming removed 0 bases from V and 1 base from J; junction bases left unmatched: 7. The germline gives CDR1 MGHRA, CDR2 YSYEKL. The CDR3 length is 18 residues. In DNA, the CDR3 is TGCGCCAGCAGCCAAGACTCCGTGGACAGGGGTTCCTACAATGAGCAGTTCTTC. Translating it yields CASSQDSVDRGSYNEQFF.

This CDR3 reads CATSDTGGRDYGYTF. The CDR3 DNA sequence: TGTGCCACCAGTGATACCGGGGGACGGGACTATGGCTACACCTTC. The rearrangement uses TRBV24-1 and TRBJ1-2; D might be TRBD1 (5 bases). The ends were cut back, 3 bases at V and 3 bases at J, with 13 bases in the middle. The germline V gene encodes CDR1 KGHDR and CDR2 SFDVKD. The CDR3 loop spans 15 amino acids.

The table lists this clone with a count of one. V usage is TRBV27 and J usage is TRBJ1-2; 9 bases align to TRBD1. The CDR3 is 14 residues long. Looked up from germline, CDR1 is MNHEY and CDR2 is SMNVEV (reference sequence). Germline trimming cut 4 bases from V and 6 bases from J; bases unmatched to any gene: 6. The CDR3 region has the DNA TGTGCCAGCAGTTCCCGGACAGGGGAGGATGGCTACACCTTC. Translated, it gives CASSSRTGEDGYTF.

The chain combines TRBV7-9 with TRBJ2-7; 8 nucleotides match TRBD2. V shed 5 bases and J 3 bases; nucleotides not matched to a gene: 3. Germline V gene sequence: CDR1 SEHNR, CDR2 FQNEAQ (reference sequence). The CDR3 is 13 amino acids. The CDR3 sequence: CASSPSGGYEQYF. CDR3 bases: TGTGCCAGCAGCCCCAGCGGGGGCTACGAGCAGTACTTC.

This chain links TRBV3-1 (or the pseudogene TRBV3-2) with TRBJ2-5; tentative D call: TRBD2 (7 bases). Germline values: CDR1 LGHDT, CDR2 YNNKEL (reference sequence). The CDR3 totals 15 residues. V lost 6 bases and J 2 bases, leaving 16 bases between the germline ends. The CDR3 bases are TGTGCCAGCAGTGCCTCGGGGGGCTCACAAGAGACCCAGTACTTC. It translates to CASSASGGSQETQYF.